These 15 T cell receptor beta chains share one sample of origin, sequenced in a study of T-cell reconstitution after alpha-beta-depleted transplantation in children. Unique molecular identifiers were incorporated into the prepared TCRbeta library. TCRdb analysed the PCR reads with MiXCR anew, one entry per CDR3 protein. The repertoire holds fewer than 550,000 distinct CDR3 sequences, with 9.5% to 12% as singletons. Sequences were derived from PBMCs, mostly from graft donor cells, sampled 180 days after TCRalphabeta/CD19-depleted stem cell transplant. These receptors were collected from a female patient aged 2 to 10 who had a stem cell transplant for aplastic anemia, so the T cells may come from the graft donor.

CDR3 nucleotide sequence: TGTGCCAGCAGCCAATCGACAGGGACCCAACTTTATGGCTACACCTTC. Translated: CASSQSTGTQLYGYTF. This chain links TRBV7-9 with TRBJ1-2; 7 bases line up with TRBD1. CDR3 length: 16 residues. Germline-derived CDR1 and CDR2 are SEHNR and FQNEAQ (reference sequence). The V and J ends lost 5 bases and 5 bases, in that order; junction bases with no gene match: 14.

This chain links TRBV10-3 with TRBJ2-7; 10 positions match TRBD1. This CDR3 has 14 amino acids. With 5 bases clipped from V and 2 bases from J, the junction kept 3 bases outside the gene matches. Germline V gene lookup returns CDR1 ENHRY and CDR2 SYGVKD. CDR3 loop: CAISKGQGTYEQYF. Written as DNA, the CDR3 is TGTGCCATCAGTAAGGGACAGGGGACCTACGAGCAGTACTTC.

V is TRBV12-3 or TRBV12-4 and J is TRBJ2-1; 7 bases align to TRBD2. Trimming removed 6 bases from V and 2 bases from J; junction bases left unmatched: 13. The CDR3 consists of 17 residues. CDR3 in amino acids: CASRPLGLGPTYNEQFF. The DNA of the CDR3 is TGTGCCAGCAGGCCTCTCGGACTAGGACCAACCTACAATGAGCAGTTCTTC.

This clonotype occurred a few times. This rearrangement joins TRBV7-2 to TRBJ2-7, with 12 bases that match TRBD2. After removal of 1 base from V and 5 bases from J, the junction contained 3 bases not matched to a gene. Germline V gene lookup returns CDR1 SGHTA and CDR2 FQGNSA. This CDR3 is built from 15 residues. The CDR3 is CASSLGLAGVHEQYV. The CDR3 bases are TGTGCCAGCAGCTTAGGACTAGCGGGAGTACACGAGCAGTACGTC.

This clonotype was observed a handful of times. The chain employs TRBV28 and TRBJ2-7, with D possibly TRBD2 on 6 matching bases. CDR3 size: 15 residues. The germline V gene has CDR1 MDHEN and CDR2 SYDVKM. With 11 bases removed from V and 0 bases from J, the gap between germline ends came to 20 bases. The chain's CDR3 is CAGSSVTRSSYEQYF. The CDR3 DNA sequence: TGTGCCGGATCTAGCGTTACCCGCAGCTCCTACGAGCAGTACTTC.

The CDR3 spells CASNRAGLSYEQYV. The CDR3 DNA follows: TGTGCCAGCAACCGGGCCGGCCTCTCCTACGAGCAGTACGTC. V is TRBV6-2 or TRBV6-3 and J is TRBJ2-7; D not resolved. Germline V gives CDR1 MNHEY, CDR2 SVGEGT. Trimming removed 7 bases at V and 0 bases at J, with 13 bases between. The CDR3 extends over 14 amino acids.

This clonotype was detected a few times. The rearrangement links TRBV4-3 to TRBJ1-6; D is ambiguous. The V gene's germline CDR1 is LGHNA and CDR2 YSLEER. V lost 2 bases to trimming and J lost 5 bases, with 10 bases between them. CDR3 length: 15 residues. CDR3 amino acids: CASSQRPLDNSPLHF. The CDR3 DNA is TGCGCCAGCAGCCAACGACCCCTCGATAATTCACCCCTCCACTTT.

V usage is TRBV29-1 and J usage is TRBJ2-5, with 7 bases lining up with TRBD2. The V and J ends lost 4 bases and 5 bases, in that order; junction bases with no gene match: 13. From germline, CDR1 is SQVTM and CDR2 ANQGSEA. This CDR3 spans 15 amino acids. Here the CDR3 DNA reads TGCAGCGTTGCCAGACGATGGATGGGAGGGGAGACCCAGTACTTC. Its translation is CSVARRWMGGETQYF.

This clonotype was seen ten or more times. The chain is built from TRBV12-3 or TRBV12-4 and TRBJ2-5; no firm D call. V dropped 5 bases and J dropped 1 base, with 8 bases sitting between them. The CDR3 is made up of 13 amino acids. This CDR3 reads CASSIRAQETQYF. The CDR3 DNA is TGTGCCAGCAGTATCCGGGCCCAAGAGACCCAGTACTTC.

V gene TRBV20-1 combines with J gene TRBJ1-1, with 10 nucleotides matching TRBD1. V lost 4 bases, J lost 1 base, and 9 bases stayed unmatched. The CDR3 contains 16 residues. Germline CDR1 reads DFQATT; CDR2 reads SNEGSKA (reference sequence). The CDR3 loop is CSANGQGGLWNTEAFF. The CDR3 DNA reads as TGCAGTGCTAACGGACAGGGGGGTTTATGGAACACTGAAGCTTTCTTT.

V usage is TRBV20-1 and J usage is TRBJ2-5; D perhaps matches TRBD1 (6 bases). CDR1 and CDR2 from the germline V gene are DFQATT and SNEGSKA (reference sequence). V lost 6 bases and J 5 bases, leaving 13 bases between the germline ends. The CDR3 extends over 12 amino acids. CDR3 DNA: TGCAGTGCCTCGTGGGGGCACGAGACCCAGTACTTC. Its translation: CSASWGHETQYF.

This clonotype has only a few counts. V gene TRBV14 combines with J gene TRBJ2-5, with D perhaps TRBD1 (5 bases). Germline values: CDR1 SGHDN, CDR2 FVKESK. This CDR3 comprises 15 residues. V shed 2 bases and J shed 5 bases, with 15 bases lying between them. The DNA of the CDR3 is TGTGCCAGCAGCCAACTCCAGGGCCTCCAGGAGACCCAGTACTTC. Translation gives CASSQLQGLQETQYF. Filled out from reference TRBV14 and TRBJ2-5, the complete variable domain reads EAGVTQFPSHSVIEKGQTVTLRCDPISGHDNLYWYRRVMGKEIKFLLHFVKESKQDESGMPNNRFLAERTGGTYSTLKVQPAELEDSGVYFCASSQLQGLQETQYFGPGTRLLVL.

This clonotype has more than one count but fewer than ten. The chain links TRBV4-2 to TRBJ2-2; D is possibly TRBD2 (6 bases). CDR1 and CDR2 (germline): LGHNA, YNFKEQ. V lost 3 bases, J lost 2 bases, and 22 bases lay in between. This CDR3 is built from 19 residues. This chain's CDR3 is CASSQGVSRRESNTGELFF. In nucleotides, the CDR3 is TGTGCCAGCAGCCAGGGGGTCAGCCGGAGGGAATCAAACACCGGGGAGCTGTTTTTT.

This clonotype was picked up a small number of times. This chain uses TRBV6-5 with TRBJ2-5; possibly TRBD1 for D (5 bases). Trimming left V 3 bases short and J 4 bases short, with 18 bases between. The CDR3 length is 16 residues. CDR1 MNHEY and CDR2 SVGAGI come from the germline V gene. As DNA, the CDR3 is TGTGCCAGCAGTTATCGGCCCACAGGTATACGAGAGACCCAGTACTTC. Encoded protein: CASSYRPTGIRETQYF.

This clonotype has a count of ten or more. The V and J genes are TRBV5-1 and TRBJ2-3; D is perhaps TRBD1 (6 bases). This CDR3 has 14 residues. Per the germline V gene, CDR1 is SGHRS and CDR2 is YFSETQ. V dropped 4 bases and J dropped 3 bases, with 12 bases sitting between them. The CDR3, as DNA: TGCGCCAGCAGCATTGGACAGCCAACAGATACGCAGTATTTT. It specifies CASSIGQPTDTQYF.